Shown below are 8 T cell receptor beta chains from a single sample sequenced in a study of tumor-infiltrating lymphocytes in primary liver carcinoma. The template, around 520 ng total RNA, yielded TCR beta cDNA made with a constant-region primer. Each TCR beta library was derived from three nested multiplex PCR rounds that employed slightly modified ARM-PCR. PCR rounds one and two used TRBV1-TRBV30 forward primers with a C-beta reverse primer for around 11 cycles each. TCRdb reanalysed the multiplex PCR reads using MiXCR and keeps one entry per CDR3 protein. The data show 95,000 to 150,000 distinct CDR3 sequences, 65% seen once. From unsorted bulk tissue weighing about 20-33 mg, DNA and RNA were co-extracted. The sequenced sample was liver tumor tissue from sampling region 1. Subset defined: tumor region T1, superior pole. The source is a woman aged 55-75 years with primary liver carcinoma and hepatitis B virus infection.

This clonotype occurred once. The gene calls are TRBV12-3 or TRBV12-4 and TRBJ2-3; D gene unclear. The V and J ends lost 3 bases and 3 bases respectively, with 10 bases between them. This CDR3 comprises 14 residues. The CDR3 DNA follows: TGTGCCAGCAGTTTCTCCGTAGGTACAGATACGCAGTATTTT. Residues: CASSFSVGTDTQYF.

For this clonotype: The junction departs from germline at one end; a sequencing error may be responsible. The chain recombines TRBV4-1 with TRBJ2-5; perhaps TRBD2 as D (6 bases). Per the germline V gene, CDR1 is MGHRA and CDR2 is YSYEKL. The CDR3 totals 15 residues. For the CDR3, the DNA is TGCGCCAGCATCCAAGATTGGACTACTGGCAGGGCCCAGTACTTC. This codes for CASIQDWTTGRAQYF.

This clonotype was seen many times. The chain uses TRBV6-2 or TRBV6-3 and TRBJ1-5; D gene uncertain. The CDR3 spans 12 residues. The germline V and J ends were trimmed by 6 bases and 5 bases, with 8 bases remaining between them. From germline, CDR1 is MNHEY and CDR2 SVGEGT. DNA of the CDR3: TGTGCCAGCAGCCGCCCTCATCAGCCCCAGCATTTT. This sequence encodes CASSRPHQPQHF.

With respect to this clonotype: This may be a read error: a much more frequent sequence differs by one nucleotide. The rearrangement links TRBV7-8 to TRBJ2-3; no firm D call. Germline V gene data show CDR1 as SGHVS and CDR2 as FQNEAQ. The CDR3 has 13 amino acids. CDR3 sequence (DNA): TGTGCTACCAGGTGGCTTAGAACAGATACGCAGTATTTT. This translates into CATRWLRTDTQYF.

In its sample, this clonotype was seen a few times. At one end the junction does not follow the germline gene, possibly because of a read error. The rearrangement uses TRBV5-5 and TRBJ2-1; 11 positions match TRBD2. The germline CDR1 and CDR2 sequences are SGHKS and YYEKEE (reference sequence). The CDR3 loop spans 16 amino acids. CDR3 DNA sequence: TGTACCAGCAGGTCGGGACTAGCGGAAACCTACAATGAGCAGTTCTTC. Translating it yields CTSRSGLAETYNEQFF.

This clonotype was counted a few times. The chain links TRBV7-9 to TRBJ1-2; 7 nucleotides match TRBD1. The CDR3 is made up of 14 amino acids. The J segment lost 7 bases and the V segment lost 0 bases, leaving 5 bases of the junction unmatched. Germline V gives CDR1 SEHNR, CDR2 FQNEAQ (reference sequence). Here the CDR3 DNA reads TGTGCCAGCAGCTTAGCCACAGGGGATGGTGGCTACACCTTC. This sequence encodes CASSLATGDGGYTF.

Ten or more counts support this clonotype. The chain recombines TRBV29-1 with TRBJ2-7; 10 bases are shared with TRBD2. The CDR3 has 14 amino acids. Losses at the gene ends were 1 base for V and 2 bases for J; bases not matched to a gene: 2. Germline loops: CDR1 SQVTM, CDR2 ANQGSEA. CDR3 protein: CSVEVLAGTYEQYF. In DNA, the CDR3 is TGCAGCGTTGAAGTACTAGCGGGAACCTACGAGCAGTACTTC.

This clonotype came up many times. The V gene is TRBV6-1, the J gene TRBJ1-1; a possible D gene is TRBD1 (5 bases). Germline V CDR1 and CDR2: MNHNS, SASEGT. This CDR3 is built from 15 residues. V was trimmed by 3 bases and J by 0 bases, leaving 11 bases between them. The CDR3 loop is CASSERGELNTEAFF. As DNA, the CDR3 is TGTGCCAGCAGTGAGAGGGGAGAACTGAACACTGAAGCTTTCTTT.